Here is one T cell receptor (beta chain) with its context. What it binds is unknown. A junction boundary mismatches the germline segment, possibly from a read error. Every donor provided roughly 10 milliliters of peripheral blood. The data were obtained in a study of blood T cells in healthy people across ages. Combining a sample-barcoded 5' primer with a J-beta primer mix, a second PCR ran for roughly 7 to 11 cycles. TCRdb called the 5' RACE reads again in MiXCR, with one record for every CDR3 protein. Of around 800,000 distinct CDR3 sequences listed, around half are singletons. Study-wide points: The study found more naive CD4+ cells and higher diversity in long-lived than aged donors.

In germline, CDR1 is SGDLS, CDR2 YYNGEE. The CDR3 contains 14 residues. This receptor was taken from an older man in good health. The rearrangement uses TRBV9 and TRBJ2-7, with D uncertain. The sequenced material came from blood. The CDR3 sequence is CASGVEASSYEQYF. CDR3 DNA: TGTGCCAGCGGCGTAGAGGCTAGCTCCTACGAGCAGTACTTC. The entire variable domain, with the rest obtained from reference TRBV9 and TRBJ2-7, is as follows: DSGVTQTPKHLITATGQRVTLRCSPRSGDLSVYWYQQSLDQGLQFLIQYYNGEERAKGNILERFSAQQFPDLHSELNLSSLELGDSALYFCASGVEASSYEQYFGPGTRLTVT.